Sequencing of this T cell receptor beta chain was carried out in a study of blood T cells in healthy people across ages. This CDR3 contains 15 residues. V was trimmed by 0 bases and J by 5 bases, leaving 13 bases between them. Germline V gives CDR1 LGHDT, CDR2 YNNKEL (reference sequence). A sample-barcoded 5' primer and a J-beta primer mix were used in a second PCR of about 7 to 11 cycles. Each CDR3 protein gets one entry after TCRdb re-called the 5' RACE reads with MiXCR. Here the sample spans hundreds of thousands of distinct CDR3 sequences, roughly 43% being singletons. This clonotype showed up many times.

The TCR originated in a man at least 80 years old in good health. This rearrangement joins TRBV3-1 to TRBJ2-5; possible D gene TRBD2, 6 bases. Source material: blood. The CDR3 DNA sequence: TGTGCCAGCAGCCAAGAAGGCGCGGGAACGGAGACCCAGTACTTC. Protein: CASSQEGAGTETQYF.